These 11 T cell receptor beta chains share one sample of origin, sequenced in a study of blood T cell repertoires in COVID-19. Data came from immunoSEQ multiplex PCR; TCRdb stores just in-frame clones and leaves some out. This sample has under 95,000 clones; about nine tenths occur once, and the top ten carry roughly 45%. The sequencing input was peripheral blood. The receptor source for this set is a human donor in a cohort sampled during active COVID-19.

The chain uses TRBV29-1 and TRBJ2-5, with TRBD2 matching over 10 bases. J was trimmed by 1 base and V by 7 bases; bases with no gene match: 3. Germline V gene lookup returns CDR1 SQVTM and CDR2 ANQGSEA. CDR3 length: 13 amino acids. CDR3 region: CSGEREGQETQYF. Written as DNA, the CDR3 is TGCAGCGGGGAGCGGGAGGGCCAAGAGACCCAGTACTTC.

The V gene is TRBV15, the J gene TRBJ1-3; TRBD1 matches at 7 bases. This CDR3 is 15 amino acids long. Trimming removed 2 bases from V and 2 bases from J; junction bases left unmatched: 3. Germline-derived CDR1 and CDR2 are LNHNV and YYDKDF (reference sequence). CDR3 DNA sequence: TGTGCCACCAGCAGAACAGGGGACGCTGGAAACACCATATATTTT. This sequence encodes CATSRTGDAGNTIYF.

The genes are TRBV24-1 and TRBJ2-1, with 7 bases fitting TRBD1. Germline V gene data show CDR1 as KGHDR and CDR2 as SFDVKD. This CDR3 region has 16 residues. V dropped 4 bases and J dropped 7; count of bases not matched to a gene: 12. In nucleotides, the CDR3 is TGTGCCACCAGTGAGAACAGGGGATCTGGTAAAAATGAGCAGTTCTTC. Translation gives CATSENRGSGKNEQFF.

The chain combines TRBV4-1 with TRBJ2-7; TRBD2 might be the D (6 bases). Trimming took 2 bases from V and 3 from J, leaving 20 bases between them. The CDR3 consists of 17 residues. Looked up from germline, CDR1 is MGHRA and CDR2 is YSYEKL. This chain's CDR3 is CASSQNLGLLTGYEQYF. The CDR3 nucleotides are TGCGCCAGCAGCCAAAACCTGGGACTCCTAACGGGCTACGAGCAGTACTTC.

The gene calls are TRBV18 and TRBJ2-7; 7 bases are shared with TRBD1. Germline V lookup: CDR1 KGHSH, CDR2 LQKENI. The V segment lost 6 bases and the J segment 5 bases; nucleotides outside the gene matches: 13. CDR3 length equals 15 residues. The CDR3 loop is CASSLGQTSLDEQYF. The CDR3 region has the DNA TGTGCCAGCTCCCTGGGACAGACGAGCCTGGACGAGCAGTACTTC.

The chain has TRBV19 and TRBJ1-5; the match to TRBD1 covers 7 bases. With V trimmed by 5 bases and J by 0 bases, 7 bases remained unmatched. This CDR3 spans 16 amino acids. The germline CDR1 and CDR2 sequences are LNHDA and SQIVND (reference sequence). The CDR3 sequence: CASSPRTGASNQPQHF. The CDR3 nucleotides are TGTGCCAGTAGTCCACGGACAGGAGCTAGCAATCAGCCCCAGCATTTT. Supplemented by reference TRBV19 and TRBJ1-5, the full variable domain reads DGGITQSPKYLFRKEGQNVTLSCEQNLNHDAMYWYRQDPGQGLRLIYYSQIVNDFQKGDIAEGYSVSREKKESFPLTVTSAQKNPTAFYLCASSPRTGASNQPQHFGDGTRLSIL.

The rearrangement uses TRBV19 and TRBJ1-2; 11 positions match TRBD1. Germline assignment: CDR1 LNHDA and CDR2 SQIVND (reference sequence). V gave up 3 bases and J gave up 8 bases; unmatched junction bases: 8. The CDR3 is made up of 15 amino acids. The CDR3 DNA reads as TGTGCCAGTAGTATCCCCGGACAGGGGGCGAAAGGCTACACCTTC. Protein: CASSIPGQGAKGYTF.

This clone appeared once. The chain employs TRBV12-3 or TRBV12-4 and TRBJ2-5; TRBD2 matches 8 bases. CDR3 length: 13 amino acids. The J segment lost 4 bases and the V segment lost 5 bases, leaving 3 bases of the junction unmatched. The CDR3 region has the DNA TGTGCCAGCAGTCGGGGGGGCAGAGAGACCCAGTACTTC. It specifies CASSRGGRETQYF.

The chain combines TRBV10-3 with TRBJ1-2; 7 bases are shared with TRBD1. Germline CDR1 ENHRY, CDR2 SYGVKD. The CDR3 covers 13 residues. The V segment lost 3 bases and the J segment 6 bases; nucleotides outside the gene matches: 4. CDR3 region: CAISETGVHGYTF. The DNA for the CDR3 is TGTGCCATCAGTGAAACAGGGGTCCATGGCTACACCTTC.

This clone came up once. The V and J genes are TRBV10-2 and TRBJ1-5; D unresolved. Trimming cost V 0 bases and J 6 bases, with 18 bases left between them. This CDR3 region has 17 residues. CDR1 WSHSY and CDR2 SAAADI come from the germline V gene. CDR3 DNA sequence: TGCGCCAGCAGTGAGTCGACTCCGGAGAGGGCATCTCAGCCCCAGCATTTT. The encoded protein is CASSESTPERASQPQHF.

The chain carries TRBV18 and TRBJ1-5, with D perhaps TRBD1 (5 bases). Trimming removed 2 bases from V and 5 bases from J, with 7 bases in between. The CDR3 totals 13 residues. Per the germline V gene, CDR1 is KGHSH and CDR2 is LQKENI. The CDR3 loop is CASSPGADQPQHF. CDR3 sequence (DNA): TGTGCCAGCTCACCAGGGGCTGATCAGCCCCAGCATTTT.